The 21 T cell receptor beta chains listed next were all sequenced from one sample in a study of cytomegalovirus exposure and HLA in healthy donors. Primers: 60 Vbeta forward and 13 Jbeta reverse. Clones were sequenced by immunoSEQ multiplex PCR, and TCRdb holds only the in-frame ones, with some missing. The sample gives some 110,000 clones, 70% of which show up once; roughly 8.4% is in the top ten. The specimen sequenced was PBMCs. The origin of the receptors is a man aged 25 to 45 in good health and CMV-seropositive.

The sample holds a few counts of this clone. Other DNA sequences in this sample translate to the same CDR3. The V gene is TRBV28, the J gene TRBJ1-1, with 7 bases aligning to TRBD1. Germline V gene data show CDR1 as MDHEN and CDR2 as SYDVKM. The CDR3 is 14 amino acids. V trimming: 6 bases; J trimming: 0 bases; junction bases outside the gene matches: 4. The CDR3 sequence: CASREGAMNTEAFF. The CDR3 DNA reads TGTGCCAGCAGAGAGGGGGCCATGAACACTGAAGCTTTCTTT.

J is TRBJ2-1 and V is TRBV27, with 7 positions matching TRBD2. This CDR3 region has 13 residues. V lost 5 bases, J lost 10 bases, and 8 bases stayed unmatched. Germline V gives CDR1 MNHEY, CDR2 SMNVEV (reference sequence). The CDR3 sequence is CASSPYRGLEQFF. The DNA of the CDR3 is TGTGCCAGCAGTCCATATAGGGGACTAGAGCAGTTCTTC.

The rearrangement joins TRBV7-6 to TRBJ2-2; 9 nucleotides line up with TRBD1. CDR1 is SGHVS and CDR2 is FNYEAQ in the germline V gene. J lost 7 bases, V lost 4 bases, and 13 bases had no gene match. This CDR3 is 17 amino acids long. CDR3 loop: CASSSLQGADDGGELFF. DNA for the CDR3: TGTGCCAGCAGCTCCTTACAGGGGGCGGATGACGGCGGGGAGCTGTTTTTT.

The CDR3 nucleotides are TGCGCCAGCAGCCAAGCTCCCTTTGTGACCGGGGAGCTGTTTTTT. Its protein is CASSQAPFVTGELFF. The rearrangement uses TRBV4-3 and TRBJ2-2; D ambiguous. The germline V gene encodes CDR1 LGHNA and CDR2 YSLEER. This CDR3 spans 15 amino acids. V lost 1 base, J lost 5 bases, and 11 bases lay in between.

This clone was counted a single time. CDR3 sequence: CASSPRGGGIYTGELFF. CDR3 DNA: TGTGCCAGCAGCCCCCGCGGGGGGGGGATTTACACCGGGGAGCTGTTTTTT. This chain uses TRBV7-6 with TRBJ2-2, with 9 bases matching TRBD2. Germline V gene data show CDR1 as SGHVS and CDR2 as FNYEAQ. CDR3 length: 17 residues. Germline trimming cut 5 bases from V and 3 bases from J; bases unmatched to any gene: 10.

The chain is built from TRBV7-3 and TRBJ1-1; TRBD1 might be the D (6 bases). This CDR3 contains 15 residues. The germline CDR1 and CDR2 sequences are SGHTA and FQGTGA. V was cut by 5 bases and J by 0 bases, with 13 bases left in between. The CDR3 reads CASSPRTDLNTEAFF. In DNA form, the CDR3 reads TGTGCCAGCAGCCCCAGGACAGATCTGAACACTGAAGCTTTCTTT. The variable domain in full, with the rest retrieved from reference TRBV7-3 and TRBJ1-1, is GAGVSQTPSNKVTEKGKYVELRCDPISGHTALYWYRQSLGQGPEFLIYFQGTGAADDSGLPNDRFFAVRPEGSVSTLKIQRTERGDSAVYLCASSPRTDLNTEAFFGQGTRLTVV.

The chain's CDR3 is CASSPGQGGTEAFF. In DNA, the CDR3 is TGTGCCAGCAGCCCAGGACAGGGGGGCACTGAAGCTTTCTTT. The chain has TRBV7-3 and TRBJ1-1, with 10 bases matching TRBD1. Germline CDR1 reads SGHTA; CDR2 reads FQGTGA. V lost 5 bases to trimming and J lost 4 bases; unmatched junction nucleotides: 4. The CDR3 is 14 residues long.

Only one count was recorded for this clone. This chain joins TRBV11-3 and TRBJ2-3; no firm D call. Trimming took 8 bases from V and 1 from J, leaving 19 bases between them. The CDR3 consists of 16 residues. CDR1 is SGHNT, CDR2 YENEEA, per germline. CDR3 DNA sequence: TGTGCCAGCGAGGAAGGCCAGATCCCCCGCACAGATACGCAGTATTTT. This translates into CASEEGQIPRTDTQYF.

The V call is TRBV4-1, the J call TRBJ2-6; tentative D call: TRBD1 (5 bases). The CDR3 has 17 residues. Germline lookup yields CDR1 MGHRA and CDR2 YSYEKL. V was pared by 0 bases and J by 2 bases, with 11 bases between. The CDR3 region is CASSQDSRAAGANVLTF. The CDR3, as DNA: TGCGCCAGCAGCCAAGATTCCAGGGCGGCTGGGGCCAACGTCCTGACTTTC.

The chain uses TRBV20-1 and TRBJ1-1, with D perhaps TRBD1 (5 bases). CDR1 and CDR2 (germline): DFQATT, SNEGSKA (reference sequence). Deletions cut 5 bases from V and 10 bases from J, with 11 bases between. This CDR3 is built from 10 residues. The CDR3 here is CSAGGTPAFF. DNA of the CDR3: TGCAGTGCTGGGGGGACCCCAGCTTTCTTT.

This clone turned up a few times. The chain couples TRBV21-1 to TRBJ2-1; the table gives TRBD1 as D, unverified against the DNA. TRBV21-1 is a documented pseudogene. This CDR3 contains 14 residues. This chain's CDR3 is CASSKWARHNEQFF. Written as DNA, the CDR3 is TGTGCCAGCAGCAAATGGGCCAGACACAATGAGCAGTTCTTC.

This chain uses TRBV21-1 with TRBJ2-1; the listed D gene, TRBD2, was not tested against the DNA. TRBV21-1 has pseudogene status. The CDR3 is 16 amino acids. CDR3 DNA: TGTGCCAGCTTCGGACAACTAGCGGCCCACCGGGGTGAGCAGTTCTTC. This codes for CASFGQLAAHRGEQFF.

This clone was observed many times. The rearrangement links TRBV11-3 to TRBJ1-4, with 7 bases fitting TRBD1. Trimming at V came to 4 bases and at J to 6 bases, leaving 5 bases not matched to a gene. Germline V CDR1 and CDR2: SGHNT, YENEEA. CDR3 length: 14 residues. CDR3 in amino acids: CASSSDREDEKLFF. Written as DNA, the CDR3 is TGTGCCAGCAGCTCCGACAGGGAAGATGAAAAACTGTTTTTT.

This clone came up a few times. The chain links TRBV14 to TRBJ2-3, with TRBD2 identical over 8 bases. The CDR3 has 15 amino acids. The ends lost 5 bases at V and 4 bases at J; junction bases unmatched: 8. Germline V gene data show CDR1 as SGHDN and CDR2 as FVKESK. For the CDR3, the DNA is TGTGCCAGCAGCGACTGGGAGCGGGAGCCAGATACGCAGTATTTT. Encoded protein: CASSDWEREPDTQYF.

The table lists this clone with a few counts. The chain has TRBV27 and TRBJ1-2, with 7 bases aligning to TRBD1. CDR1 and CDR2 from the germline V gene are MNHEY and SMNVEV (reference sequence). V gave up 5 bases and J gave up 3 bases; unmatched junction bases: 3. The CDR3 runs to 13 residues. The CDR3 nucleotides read TGTGCCAGCAGTCCAGACAGGGACTATGGCTACACCTTC. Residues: CASSPDRDYGYTF.

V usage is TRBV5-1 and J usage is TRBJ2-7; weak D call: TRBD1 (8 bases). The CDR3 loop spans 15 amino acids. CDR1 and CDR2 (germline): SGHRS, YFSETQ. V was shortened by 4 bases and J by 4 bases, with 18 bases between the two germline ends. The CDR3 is CASSLIQGEGYEQYF. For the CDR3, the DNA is TGCGCCAGCAGCCTAATACAGGGGGAGGGTTACGAGCAGTACTTC.

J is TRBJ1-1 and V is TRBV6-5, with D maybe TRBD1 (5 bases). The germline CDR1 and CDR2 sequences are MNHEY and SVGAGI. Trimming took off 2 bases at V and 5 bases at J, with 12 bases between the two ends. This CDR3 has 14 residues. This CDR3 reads CASSYTRGGTEAFF. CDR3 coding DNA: TGTGCCAGCAGTTACACTCGGGGGGGGACTGAAGCTTTCTTT.

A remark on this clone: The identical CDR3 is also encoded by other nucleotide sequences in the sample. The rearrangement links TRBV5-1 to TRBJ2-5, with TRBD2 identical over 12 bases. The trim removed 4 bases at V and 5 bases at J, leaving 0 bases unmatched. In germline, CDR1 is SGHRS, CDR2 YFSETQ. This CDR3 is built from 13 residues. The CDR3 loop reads CASSLAGGETQYF. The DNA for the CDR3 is TGCGCCAGCAGCCTAGCGGGGGGGGAGACCCAGTACTTC. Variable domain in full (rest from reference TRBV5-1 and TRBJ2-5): KAGVTQTPRYLIKTRGQQVTLSCSPISGHRSVSWYQQTPGQGLQFLFEYFSETQRNKGNFPGRFSGRQFSNSRSEMNVSTLELGDSALYLCASSLAGGETQYFGPGTRLLVL.

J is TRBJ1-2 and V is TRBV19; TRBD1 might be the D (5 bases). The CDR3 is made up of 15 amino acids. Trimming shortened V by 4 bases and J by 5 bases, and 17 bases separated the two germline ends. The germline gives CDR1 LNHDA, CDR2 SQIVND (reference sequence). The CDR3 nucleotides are TGTGCCAGTAGTAGAGGGGCCAAGCGGGATTATGGCTACACCTTC. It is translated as CASSRGAKRDYGYTF.

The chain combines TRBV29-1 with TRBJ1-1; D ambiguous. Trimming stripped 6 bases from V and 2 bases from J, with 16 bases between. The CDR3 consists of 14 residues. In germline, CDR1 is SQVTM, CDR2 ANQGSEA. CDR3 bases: TGCAGCGTCCCGCGCGGGGTCCCTAACACTGAAGCTTTCTTT. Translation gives CSVPRGVPNTEAFF.

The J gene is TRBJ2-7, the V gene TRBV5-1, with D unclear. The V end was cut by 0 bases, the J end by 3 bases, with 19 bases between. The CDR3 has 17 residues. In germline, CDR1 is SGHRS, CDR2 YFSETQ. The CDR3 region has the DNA TGCGCCAGCAGCTTGGCAGAAACGGTCACAGTTTACTACGAGCAGTACTTC. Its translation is CASSLAETVTVYYEQYF.